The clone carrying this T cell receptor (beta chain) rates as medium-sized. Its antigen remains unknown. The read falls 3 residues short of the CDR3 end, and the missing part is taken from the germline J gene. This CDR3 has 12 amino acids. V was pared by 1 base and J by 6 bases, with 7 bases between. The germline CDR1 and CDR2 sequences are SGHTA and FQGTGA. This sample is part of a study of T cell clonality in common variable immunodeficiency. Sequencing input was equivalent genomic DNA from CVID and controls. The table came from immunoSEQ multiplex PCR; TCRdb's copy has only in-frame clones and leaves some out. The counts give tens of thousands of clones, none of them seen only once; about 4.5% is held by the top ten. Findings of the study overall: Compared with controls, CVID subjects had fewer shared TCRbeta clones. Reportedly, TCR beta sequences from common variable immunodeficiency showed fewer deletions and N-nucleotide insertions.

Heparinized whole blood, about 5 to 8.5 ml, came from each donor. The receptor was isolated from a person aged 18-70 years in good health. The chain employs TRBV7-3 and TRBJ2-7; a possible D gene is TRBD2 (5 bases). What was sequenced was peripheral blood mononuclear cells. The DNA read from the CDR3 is TGTGCCAGCAGCTTAATCCGGGGCGAG. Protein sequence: CASSLIRGE. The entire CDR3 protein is CASSLIRGEQYF.